This TCR beta chain appears in the sequencing data of a study of blood T cell repertoires in COVID-19. Study information: From T cells, B-cell-depleted T cells, or PBMCs came the material, which was cDNA or gDNA.

The V gene lost 0 bases and the J gene lost 7 bases, with 11 bases spanning the gap. Germline V CDR1 and CDR2: SGHKS, YYEKEE (reference sequence). The CDR3 has 15 amino acids. In its sample, this clone was seen once. Data came from immunoSEQ multiplex PCR; TCRdb stores just in-frame clones and leaves some out. The sample carries roughly 440,000 clones, approximately 88% recorded once. Sample: peripheral blood. This chain connects TRBV5-5 to TRBJ1-6, with D maybe TRBD1 (6 bases). The sequence was collected from a woman between 45 and 65 years old with COVID-19, enrolled during active disease. The CDR3 region is CASSLGTVPNSPLHF. The CDR3, as DNA: TGTGCCAGCAGCTTGGGGACAGTCCCAAATTCACCCCTCCACTTT.